The present T cell receptor (beta chain) was sequenced within a study of blood T cell repertoires in COVID-19. The wider study: PBMCs, B-cell-depleted T cells, or T cells were the source of the cDNA or gDNA that made up the material.

Authors' analysis steps: Estimates of nucleated cell counts were drawn from the amplification of reference gene primers. The table came from immunoSEQ multiplex PCR; TCRdb's copy has only in-frame clones and leaves some out. That table is the source of V, J and clone size, and D and trimming were worked out from the DNA. The sample lists over 200,000 clones, 85% to 90% occurring once. Trimming cost V 2 bases and J 7 bases, with 20 bases left between them. Germline CDR1 and CDR2: SGHTA and FQGNSA. CDR3 length: 16 residues. Sequences were obtained from peripheral blood. The chain recombines TRBV7-2 with TRBJ2-5; the D gene is possibly TRBD2 (7 bases). The source is a woman aged 40 to 50 who had recovered from COVID-19. The CDR3: CASSLRGGTRQRTQYF. In nucleotides, the CDR3 is TGTGCCAGCAGCTTAAGGGGGGGGACTCGTCAGAGGACCCAGTACTTC. The full variable domain, in which reference TRBV7-2 and TRBJ2-5 provide the parts outside the CDR3, is GAGVSQSPSNKVTEKGKDVELRCDPISGHTALYWYRQSLGQGLEFLIYFQGNSAPDKSGLPSDRFSAERTGGSVSTLTIQRTQQEDSAVYLCASSLRGGTRQRTQYFGPGTRLLVL.